The text below deals with one T cell receptor (beta chain). Its antigen is not identified. Stated time point: week 35, safety follow-up. Vaccination used 300 ug of mutant IDH1 20-mer peptide per dose, with topical imiquimod. Eight vaccinations were given in weeks 1, 3, 5, 7, 11, 15, 19 and 23. This entry belongs to a study of a mutant IDH1 vaccine in newly diagnosed glioma. At the level of the study: Earlier care involved radiotherapy, temozolomide, or both, and the majority received both.

The method was immunoSEQ multiplex PCR; TCRdb's version includes in-frame clones alone and lacks a portion of them. This sample has about 26,000 clones; roughly 80% occur once, and the top ten carry roughly a third. The receptor was isolated from a man aged 25-45 years with glioma. Source: PBMCs, taken from a glioma patient whose treatment included an IDH1 peptide vaccine.

The CDR3 region is CASSFPHGDRPYEQYF. The CDR3 DNA reads as TGTGCCAGCAGTTTTCCCCATGGGGACAGGCCGTACGAGCAGTACTTC. The chain has TRBV13 and TRBJ2-7; 8 bases align to TRBD1. J lost 4 bases, V lost 6 bases, and 14 bases had no gene match. The germline V gene encodes CDR1 PRHDT and CDR2 FYEKMQ (reference sequence). The CDR3 consists of 16 residues.